Given below is one T cell receptor (beta chain) in context. Its cognate antigen is unknown. This entry comes from a study of shared clonotypes between healthy human individuals. Study-wide points: Relative to their counterparts shared across all four donors, non-shared clonotypes exhibited diminished generation probabilities. The study found about 5% of naive CD4 clonotypes shared across a few donors.

CD4+ cells underwent separation, giving CD45RA+ naive and CD45RA-negative memory subsets. Sequenced by immunoSEQ multiplex PCR; TCRdb stores in-frame clones only, minus some. The sample holds over 950,000 clones, 60% to 85% seen once. The CDR3 covers 15 residues. The V end was cut by 1 base, the J end by 3 bases, with 12 bases between. CDR1 is MGHRA and CDR2 is YSYEKL in the germline V gene. This chain links TRBV4-1 with TRBJ1-1, with D possibly matching TRBD1 (6 bases). This TCR derives from a man in his late teens or twenties in good health. Some clones in this sample may be carry-over from other donors' samples. Sequencing input: memory CD4+ T cells from PBMCs. The subset was: CD45RA-negative fraction. CDR3 nucleotides: TGCGCCAGCAGCCAAGCTGGGGGGCTGTACACTGAAGCTTTCTTT. Translating it yields CASSQAGGLYTEAFF.